This T cell receptor (beta chain) was observed in a study of T-cell memory formation after mild COVID-19. Study-level background: TCR clusters were largely donor specific.

On this clonotype: The antigen is undetermined.

Trimming removed 6 bases from V and 1 base from J; junction bases left unmatched: 9. The CDR3 consists of 18 residues. Germline-derived CDR1 and CDR2 are LGHDT and YNNKEL (reference sequence). A 5'RACE reaction primed in the constant segment made cDNA libraries of TCR alpha and TCR beta, and these carried sample barcodes and UMIs. TCRdb reprocessed the 5' RACE reads with MiXCR, giving one entry per CDR3 protein. Here the sample spans 140,000 to 150,000 distinct CDR3 sequences, roughly a fifth being singletons. Study results and limitations: Among clones contracting day 15 to 85, CD4/CD8 was balanced, whereas later expanders leaned CD4+. Among clones peaking at day 37 in the second wave, SARS-CoV-2 specificity remained unconfirmed.

The chain is built from TRBV3-1 and TRBJ2-6; 10 bases line up with TRBD1. The specimen was PBMCs or a T cell subset sorted from them (not recorded which). The origin of this receptor is an adult woman who had mild COVID-19 (a few samples of this study predate the infection). Cell type and time point are not known. DNA for the CDR3: TGTGCCAGCAGACCATGGACAGGGGGATTTTCTGGGGCCAACGTCCTGACTTTC. It yields the protein CASRPWTGGFSGANVLTF.